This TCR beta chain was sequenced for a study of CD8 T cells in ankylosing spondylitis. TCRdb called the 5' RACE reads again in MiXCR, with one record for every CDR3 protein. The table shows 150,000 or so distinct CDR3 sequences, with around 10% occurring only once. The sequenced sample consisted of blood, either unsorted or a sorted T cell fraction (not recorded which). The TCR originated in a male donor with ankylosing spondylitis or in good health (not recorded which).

CDR3 bases: TGTGCCAGCAGACTCGACAGGGGTTACAATGAGCAGTTCTTC. Translated, it gives CASRLDRGYNEQFF. This chain uses TRBV7-2 with TRBJ2-1; 8 bases match TRBD1. Trimming cost V 6 bases and J 4 bases; bases outside gene matches: 5. The length of the CDR3 is 14 residues. CDR1 and CDR2 from the germline V gene are SGHTA and FQGNSA. Drawing the rest from reference TRBV7-2 and TRBJ2-1, the complete variable domain is GAGVSQSPSNKVTEKGKDVELRCDPISGHTALYWYRQSLGQGLEFLIYFQGNSAPDKSGLPSDRFSAERTGGSVSTLTIQRTQQEDSAVYLCASRLDRGYNEQFFGPGTRLTVL.